Listed below are T cell receptor beta chains from one sample, sequenced in a study of cytomegalovirus exposure and HLA in healthy donors. Using immunoSEQ multiplex PCR, the repertoire was profiled, and TCRdb retains in-frame clones only, with some absent. Here the sample spans about 200,000 clones, 86% being singletons. The sequencing input was PBMCs. The origin of the receptors is a woman between 18 and 30 years old in good health and CMV-seronegative. Both conserved end residues are part of each CDR3. The order of the fields is J gene, D gene, V gene, clone size, CDR3 DNA, CDR3 protein. The D gene is left open where the match is weak. Part of the rows lack a size; the others show once, few, many or a class for expanded clones.

J gene: TRBJ1-1
D gene: -
V gene: TRBV6-5
clone size: -
CDR3 DNA: TGTGCCAGCAGTTACGCGACTCCCCAGAACACTGAAGCTTTCTTT
CDR3 protein: CASSYATPQNTEAFF

J gene: TRBJ1-5
D gene: TRBD1
V gene: TRBV19
clone size: -
CDR3 DNA: TGTGCCAGTAACGGACAGGGCGGTCAGCCCCAGCATTTT
CDR3 protein: CASNGQGGQPQHF

J gene: TRBJ2-1
D gene: TRBD2
V gene: TRBV6-1
clone size: -
CDR3 DNA: TGTGCCAGCAGTGAAGGCGGACTAGTATTGAGCAATGAGCAGTTCTTC
CDR3 protein: CASSEGGLVLSNEQFF

J gene: TRBJ2-7
D gene: TRBD2
V gene: TRBV30
clone size: -
CDR3 DNA: TGTGCCTGGAGGGGGCGGGGGGGGCCCTACGAGCAGTACTTC
CDR3 protein: CAWRGRGGPYEQYF

J gene: TRBJ2-5
D gene: TRBD1
V gene: TRBV27
clone size: -
CDR3 DNA: TGTGCCAGCAGTTTAACCCCAGGGGGCTTTTCAGAGACCCAGTACTTC
CDR3 protein: CASSLTPGGFSETQYF

J gene: TRBJ1-1
D gene: -
V gene: TRBV7-9
clone size: -
CDR3 DNA: TGTGCCAGCCGATCAGGGCTCTTTGACACTGAAGCTTTCTTT
CDR3 protein: CASRSGLFDTEAFF

J gene: TRBJ1-5
D gene: TRBD1
V gene: TRBV19
clone size: -
CDR3 DNA: TGTGCCAGTAGGCAATCCGGGACAGGGGGCAATCAGCCCCAGCATTTT
CDR3 protein: CASRQSGTGGNQPQHF

J gene: TRBJ2-2
D gene: TRBD2
V gene: TRBV5-4
clone size: -
CDR3 DNA: TGTGCCAGCAGCTTTGGACTAGCGGCGGACACCGGGGAGCTGTTTTTT
CDR3 protein: CASSFGLAADTGELFF

J gene: TRBJ2-5
D gene: -
V gene: TRBV29-1
clone size: -
CDR3 DNA: TGCAGCGTTTTGAGGGGGGAGACCCAGTACTTC
CDR3 protein: CSVLRGETQYF

J gene: TRBJ2-1
D gene: -
V gene: TRBV5-6
clone size: -
CDR3 DNA: TGTGCCAGCAGCTTGGGGCCTACTAGCTCCTACAATGAGCAGTTCTTC
CDR3 protein: CASSLGPTSSYNEQFF

J gene: TRBJ2-3
D gene: -
V gene: TRBV6-5
clone size: -
CDR3 DNA: TGTGCCAGCAGTCCCGGTCTGAACACAGATACGCAGTATTTT
CDR3 protein: CASSPGLNTDTQYF

J gene: TRBJ1-1
D gene: -
V gene: TRBV13
clone size: -
CDR3 DNA: TGTGCCAGCAGCCCCATTTATCCAGGGCGAGACACTGAAGCTTTCTTT
CDR3 protein: CASSPIYPGRDTEAFF

J gene: TRBJ1-2
D gene: TRBD1
V gene: TRBV10-3
clone size: -
CDR3 DNA: TGTGCCGTACAGGGGACAGGGGGCGCAGATGGGCTCAACTATGGCTACACCTTC
CDR3 protein: CAVQGTGGADGLNYGYTF

J gene: TRBJ1-5
D gene: -
V gene: TRBV7-9
clone size: few
CDR3 DNA: TGTGCCAGCAGCCTATACTCTGCGCCCCAGCATTTT
CDR3 protein: CASSLYSAPQHF

J gene: TRBJ2-7
D gene: -
V gene: TRBV10-3
clone size: -
CDR3 DNA: TGTGCCATCAGGCCCGACAGAACCTACGAGCAGTACTTC
CDR3 protein: CAIRPDRTYEQYF

J gene: TRBJ2-7
D gene: -
V gene: TRBV5-1
clone size: few
CDR3 DNA: TGCGCCAGCAGCGGGGGTGGGGCGCGGGGAGACATTTACGAGCAGTACTTC
CDR3 protein: CASSGGGARGDIYEQYF

J gene: TRBJ2-1
D gene: TRBD2
V gene: TRBV9
clone size: -
CDR3 DNA: TGTGCCAGCAGCGTAGGAACGGGACTAGCGGGCCATGAGCAGTTCTTC
CDR3 protein: CASSVGTGLAGHEQFF

J gene: TRBJ2-3
D gene: TRBD2
V gene: TRBV18
clone size: -
CDR3 DNA: TGTGCCAGCTCACCGGGAAAACTAGCGCGCAGCACAGATACGCAGTATTTT
CDR3 protein: CASSPGKLARSTDTQYF

J gene: TRBJ1-5
D gene: TRBD1
V gene: TRBV30
clone size: -
CDR3 DNA: TGTGCCTGGACCCTGGGACAGGGGGGACGACAGCCCCAGCATTTT
CDR3 protein: CAWTLGQGGRQPQHF

J gene: TRBJ2-2
D gene: -
V gene: TRBV4-1
clone size: -
CDR3 DNA: TGCGCCAGCAGCCAGAACAGGGTCGCGAACACCGGGGAGCTGTTTTTT
CDR3 protein: CASSQNRVANTGELFF

J gene: TRBJ1-2
D gene: -
V gene: TRBV27
clone size: -
CDR3 DNA: TGTGCCAGCAGTTTTAGATGGACAACCCTTTTCTGTGTAAAGTATGGCTACACCTTC
CDR3 protein: CASSFRWTTLFCVKYGYTF

J gene: TRBJ2-5
D gene: TRBD1
V gene: TRBV6-1
clone size: -
CDR3 DNA: TGTGCCAGCAGTGTCATGGCAGGGGGCGCGGAGACCCAGTACTTC
CDR3 protein: CASSVMAGGAETQYF

J gene: TRBJ2-3
D gene: TRBD2
V gene: TRBV5-6
clone size: -
CDR3 DNA: TGTGCCAGCAGCTTGAATAGCGGGGGGGCCACAGATACGCAGTATTTT
CDR3 protein: CASSLNSGGATDTQYF

J gene: TRBJ1-2
D gene: -
V gene: TRBV7-9
clone size: -
CDR3 DNA: TGTGCCAGCAGCTTAGCGCAGGGCGGTAACACCTTC
CDR3 protein: CASSLAQGGNTF

J gene: TRBJ2-7
D gene: TRBD2
V gene: TRBV9
clone size: -
CDR3 DNA: TGTGCCAGCAGCGTAGAGGGGCTAGCGGGGGTCGAGCAGTACTTC
CDR3 protein: CASSVEGLAGVEQYF

J gene: TRBJ2-1
D gene: TRBD2
V gene: TRBV27
clone size: -
CDR3 DNA: TGTGCCAGCAGTTTATCAGCCCGACTAGCGGGAGGGGGCAATGAGCAGTTCTTC
CDR3 protein: CASSLSARLAGGGNEQFF

J gene: TRBJ2-2
D gene: -
V gene: TRBV4-2
clone size: many
CDR3 DNA: TGTGCCAGCAGCCAAGGACTAGACACCGGGGAGCTGTTTTTT
CDR3 protein: CASSQGLDTGELFF

J gene: TRBJ1-4
D gene: -
V gene: TRBV28
clone size: -
CDR3 DNA: TGTGCCAGCAGTGCCCAGAAAGAAAAACTGTTTTTT
CDR3 protein: CASSAQKEKLFF

J gene: TRBJ1-2
D gene: -
V gene: TRBV6-6
clone size: -
CDR3 DNA: TGTGCCAGCAGTCTAAGAGATGGCTACACCTTC
CDR3 protein: CASSLRDGYTF

J gene: TRBJ1-3
D gene: TRBD1
V gene: TRBV7-6
clone size: -
CDR3 DNA: TGTGCCAGCAGCCACAGGGGGTCTGGAAACACCATATATTTT
CDR3 protein: CASSHRGSGNTIYF

J gene: TRBJ1-1
D gene: -
V gene: TRBV29-1
clone size: -
CDR3 DNA: TGCAGCGTTGAGAGCAGGCTGAACACTGAAGCTTTCTTT
CDR3 protein: CSVESRLNTEAFF

J gene: TRBJ2-7
D gene: TRBD1
V gene: TRBV18
clone size: once
CDR3 DNA: TGTGCCAGCTCACCAGGGACAGGGGCTCCTGGTGAGCAGTACTTC
CDR3 protein: CASSPGTGAPGEQYF

J gene: TRBJ2-1
D gene: -
V gene: TRBV7-2
clone size: -
CDR3 DNA: TGTGCCAGCAGCCGTAGACTCGACAATGAGCAGTTCTTC
CDR3 protein: CASSRRLDNEQFF

J gene: TRBJ1-2
D gene: -
V gene: TRBV29-1
clone size: many
CDR3 DNA: TGCAGCGTCATAGGACAGCCCGAAGCTAACTATGGCTACACCTTC
CDR3 protein: CSVIGQPEANYGYTF

J gene: TRBJ1-3
D gene: TRBD1
V gene: TRBV11-2
clone size: -
CDR3 DNA: TGTGCCAGCAGATTGACAGGGACGGGAGGAAACACCATATATTTT
CDR3 protein: CASRLTGTGGNTIYF

J gene: TRBJ2-3
D gene: -
V gene: TRBV5-1
clone size: -
CDR3 DNA: TGCGCCAGCAGCTTGGAGGGGGTTTATACAGATACGCAGTATTTT
CDR3 protein: CASSLEGVYTDTQYF

J gene: TRBJ2-7
D gene: TRBD2
V gene: TRBV6-5
clone size: -
CDR3 DNA: TGTGCCAGCAGCCGAGCGGGGAATGACTACGAGCAGTACTTC
CDR3 protein: CASSRAGNDYEQYF

J gene: TRBJ1-1
D gene: -
V gene: TRBV5-4
clone size: -
CDR3 DNA: TGTGCCAGCAGCTTGCGAGTAATGAACACTGAAGCTTTCTTT
CDR3 protein: CASSLRVMNTEAFF

J gene: TRBJ1-2
D gene: TRBD1
V gene: TRBV6-6
clone size: -
CDR3 DNA: TGTGCCAGCTACGGACAGGGGGGAGGCTACACCTTC
CDR3 protein: CASYGQGGGYTF

J gene: TRBJ2-2
D gene: TRBD1
V gene: TRBV11-2
clone size: -
CDR3 DNA: TGTGCCAGCAGCACCGACAGGGGGCACGTCACCGGGGAGCTGTTTTTT
CDR3 protein: CASSTDRGHVTGELFF

J gene: TRBJ2-1
D gene: TRBD2
V gene: TRBV27
clone size: -
CDR3 DNA: TGTGCCAGCAGTTTACCGCCGGGACTACACTCCTACAATGAGCAGTTCTTC
CDR3 protein: CASSLPPGLHSYNEQFF

J gene: TRBJ1-5
D gene: TRBD1
V gene: TRBV15
clone size: -
CDR3 DNA: TGTGCCACGAGCACAGGGGTTCGGGGTCAGCCCCAGCATTTT
CDR3 protein: CATSTGVRGQPQHF

J gene: TRBJ2-7
D gene: TRBD2
V gene: TRBV13
clone size: -
CDR3 DNA: TGTGCCAGCACCCCGGAGCGGGATGCGAGGGAGCAGTACTTC
CDR3 protein: CASTPERDAREQYF

J gene: TRBJ2-5
D gene: -
V gene: TRBV4-1
clone size: -
CDR3 DNA: TGCGCCAGCAGCCAAGGATCTAGCTCTGTGGAGACCCAGTACTTC
CDR3 protein: CASSQGSSSVETQYF

J gene: TRBJ2-1
D gene: TRBD1
V gene: TRBV19
clone size: -
CDR3 DNA: TGTGCCAGTAGTATCCCAAGCGGCAGGGGGTTCACCAGGGAGCAGTTCTTC
CDR3 protein: CASSIPSGRGFTREQFF